Only one count was recorded for the clone carrying this T cell receptor (beta chain). Its antigen is not known. The source of the sample is a study of PD-1 blockade in classical Hodgkin lymphoma. Study outcomes and limitations: Complete responders' baseline diversity resembled that of newly diagnosed patients.

Documented time point: cycle 4 day 1 (C4D1), after five to seven weeks of nivolumab. The patients all showed relapse after autologous stem cell transplantation, while their brentuximab vedotin exposure varied. Repertoires were generated with immunoSEQ multiplex PCR, while TCRdb's copy carries only in-frame clones and drops some. This table holds more than 75,000 clones, about 92% found once. The CDR3 sequence is 11 residues long. V was pared by 8 bases and J by 11 bases, with 12 bases between. Looked up from germline, CDR1 is MGHDK and CDR2 is SYGVNS. The sequencing here drew on peripheral blood mononuclear cells (PBMCs), taken before the fourth cycle of nivolumab. The sequence was obtained from a human donor with classical Hodgkin lymphoma. This rearrangement joins TRBV25-1 to TRBJ1-4, with TRBD1 as a possible D gene (6 bases). The chain's CDR3 is CASRGLRKLFF. The CDR3, as DNA: TGTGCCAGCCGGGGGCTTCGGAAACTGTTTTTT.